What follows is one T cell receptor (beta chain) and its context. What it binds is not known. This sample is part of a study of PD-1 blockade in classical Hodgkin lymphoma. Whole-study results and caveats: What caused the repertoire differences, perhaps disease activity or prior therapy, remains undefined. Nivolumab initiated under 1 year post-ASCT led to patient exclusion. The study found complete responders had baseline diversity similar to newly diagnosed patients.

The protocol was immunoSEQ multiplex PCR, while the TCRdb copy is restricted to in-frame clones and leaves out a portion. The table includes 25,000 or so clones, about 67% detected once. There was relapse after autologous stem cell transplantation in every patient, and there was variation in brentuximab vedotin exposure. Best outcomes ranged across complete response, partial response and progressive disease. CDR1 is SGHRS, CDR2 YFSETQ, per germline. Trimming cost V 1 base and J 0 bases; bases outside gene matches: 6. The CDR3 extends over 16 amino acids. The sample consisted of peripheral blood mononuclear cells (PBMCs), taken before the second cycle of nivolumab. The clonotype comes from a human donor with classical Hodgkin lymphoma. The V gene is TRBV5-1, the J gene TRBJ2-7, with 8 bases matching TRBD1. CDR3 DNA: TGCGCCAGCAGCTTGATTGGACAGGGAGCCTCCTACGAGCAGTACTTC. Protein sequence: CASSLIGQGASYEQYF. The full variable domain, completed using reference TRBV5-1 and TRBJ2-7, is KAGVTQTPRYLIKTRGQQVTLSCSPISGHRSVSWYQQTPGQGLQFLFEYFSETQRNKGNFPGRFSGRQFSNSRSEMNVSTLELGDSALYLCASSLIGQGASYEQYFGPGTRLTVT.